The rows below give T cell receptor beta chains drawn from one sample of a study of cytomegalovirus exposure and HLA in healthy donors. Sequenced by immunoSEQ multiplex PCR; TCRdb stores in-frame clones only, minus some. The sample records some 150,000 clones, about 75% being singletons. The source material was PBMCs. The receptors were gathered from a man aged 40-55 years in good health and CMV-seropositive. CDR3s include the opening cysteine and the closing phenylalanine or tryptophan. The D gene is left open where the match is weak. Rows may omit the clone size; those that give it use once, few, many or a size class.

d_call	v_call	j_call	clone_size	cdr3_aa	cdr3_nt
TRBD1	TRBV7-9	TRBJ1-1	.	CASSSSQGAVTEAFF	TGTGCCAGCAGCTCCTCACAGGGGGCAGTAACTGAAGCTTTCTTT
TRBD2	TRBV19	TRBJ2-7	.	CASSSSGSLREQYF	TGTGCCAGTAGTTCTAGCGGGAGCCTGCGCGAGCAGTACTTC
TRBD2	TRBV5-1	TRBJ2-3	few	CASSSGTSGGGDTQYF	TGCGCCAGCAGCTCCGGGACTAGCGGAGGTGGAGATACGCAGTATTTT
TRBD1	TRBV7-3	TRBJ1-1	.	CASSSDRGRAFF	TGTGCCAGCAGCTCGGACAGGGGGCGAGCTTTCTTT
.	TRBV7-9	TRBJ1-2	.	CSSSLVGDRTYGYTF	TGTTCCAGCAGCTTAGTAGGTGACAGGACCTATGGCTACACCTTC
TRBD1	TRBV11-2	TRBJ2-1	.	CASSRDREVWSYNEQFF	TGTGCCAGCAGCCGGGACAGGGAGGTTTGGTCCTACAATGAGCAGTTCTTC
TRBD1	TRBV6-1	TRBJ1-1	.	CASSVQGADTEAFF	TGTGCCAGCAGTGTACAGGGGGCAGACACTGAAGCTTTCTTT
.	TRBV28	TRBJ1-1	.	CASSLSGMSTEAFF	TGTGCCAGCAGTTTATCGGGGATGAGCACTGAAGCTTTCTTT
.	TRBV11-2	TRBJ1-6	.	CASSQEIGGGNSPLHF	TGTGCCAGCAGCCAGGAAATTGGGGGCGGTAATTCACCCCTCCACTTT
TRBD1	TRBV7-9	TRBJ1-1	.	CASSSHRGTNTEAFF	TGTGCCAGCAGCTCCCACAGGGGGACGAACACTGAAGCTTTCTTT
.	TRBV19	TRBJ2-3	.	CASSMRGDTQYF	TGTGCCAGTAGTATGAGAGGGGATACGCAGTATTTT
.	TRBV6-5	TRBJ2-2	.	CASSYSLGPGELFF	TGTGCCAGCAGTTATTCTTTGGGGCCCGGGGAGCTGTTTTTT
.	TRBV5-5	TRBJ2-2	.	CASSLVRLSNTGELFF	TGTGCCAGCAGCTTGGTTCGTTTATCGAACACCGGGGAGCTGTTTTTT
TRBD2	TRBV7-2	TRBJ2-7	.	CASSPVGGRSDEQYF	TGTGCCAGCAGCCCCGTTGGCGGGAGATCGGACGAGCAGTACTTC
TRBD2	TRBV7-9	TRBJ2-7	.	CASSLGVVGLDTYEQYF	TGTGCCAGCAGCTTAGGGGTAGTTGGACTAGACACCTACGAGCAGTACTTC
.	TRBV7-9	TRBJ2-1	.	CASSGNPTGRENYNEQFF	TGTGCCAGCAGCGGGAACCCGACAGGACGTGAAAACTACAATGAGCAGTTCTTC
TRBD2	TRBV7-9	TRBJ2-3	.	CASSSRGGRAGDTQYF	TGTGCCAGCAGCAGCAGGGGCGGGAGGGCCGGAGATACGCAGTATTTT
.	TRBV11-1	TRBJ2-7	few	CASSRRQYPLDEQYF	TGTGCCAGCAGCCGTAGACAGTACCCACTGGACGAGCAGTACTTC
.	TRBV5-1	TRBJ2-1	.	CASRADSYNEQFF	TGCGCCAGCAGGGCGGATTCCTACAATGAGCAGTTCTTC
.	TRBV4-2	TRBJ1-1	.	CASSQALRGTEAFF	TGTGCCAGCAGCCAAGCCCTCCGGGGGACTGAAGCTTTCTTT
TRBD1	TRBV15	TRBJ2-7	.	CATSRGQGAYEQYF	TGTGCCACCAGCAGAGGGCAGGGGGCCTACGAGCAGTACTTC
.	TRBV5-1	TRBJ2-5	few	CASSLAAGEETQYF	TGCGCCAGCAGCTTGGCGGCAGGGGAGGAGACCCAGTACTTC
.	TRBV28	TRBJ1-2	.	CASSLGGDGYTF	TGTGCCAGCAGTTTAGGAGGGGATGGCTACACCTTC
TRBD2	TRBV7-3	TRBJ2-1	.	CASSSTSGNNEQFF	TGTGCCAGCAGCTCGACTAGCGGAAACAATGAGCAGTTCTTC
.	TRBV5-1	TRBJ1-5	few	CASSLGGGDQPQHF	TGCGCCAGCAGCTTGGGAGGGGGGGATCAGCCCCAGCATTTT
.	TRBV28	TRBJ1-1	.	CASGALGRRAGLGNTEAFF	TGTGCCAGCGGCGCGTTGGGGAGGAGGGCCGGCTTGGGGAACACTGAAGCTTTCTTT
.	TRBV5-1	TRBJ2-5	.	CASSLGLDFQETQYF	TGCGCCAGCAGCTTGGGACTGGATTTTCAAGAGACCCAGTACTTC
.	TRBV5-1	TRBJ2-1	.	CASSLGGSSYNEQFF	TGCGCCAGCAGCCTTGGGGGGTCCTCCTACAATGAGCAGTTCTTC
.	TRBV2	TRBJ1-1	.	CASSNDPGNTEAFF	TGTGCCAGCAGTAATGACCCAGGGAACACTGAAGCTTTCTTT
TRBD1	TRBV6-6	TRBJ1-5	few	CASSAGQGVYQPQHF	TGTGCCAGCAGTGCCGGACAGGGGGTCTATCAGCCCCAGCATTTT
TRBD2	TRBV2	TRBJ2-7	once	CASSDRGSANEQYF	TGTGCCAGCAGTGACCGCGGGAGTGCCAACGAGCAGTACTTC
TRBD2	TRBV29-1	TRBJ2-1	.	CSVVPSGGPYNEQFF	TGCAGCGTTGTTCCTAGCGGGGGACCCTACAATGAGCAGTTCTTC
TRBD1	TRBV5-6	TRBJ1-2	.	CASSLVPGQGYGYTF	TGTGCCAGCAGCTTGGTGCCGGGACAGGGCTATGGCTACACCTTC
.	TRBV28	TRBJ2-5	.	CASSLAAGGTQYF	TGTGCCAGCAGTTTAGCCGCCGGTGGGACCCAGTACTTC
TRBD1	TRBV20-1	TRBJ1-2	once	CSAGTGDGYTF	TGCAGTGCCGGGACAGGTGACGGCTACACCTTC
.	TRBV5-1	TRBJ2-3	.	CASSPQSTDTQYF	TGCGCCAGCAGCCCTCAGAGCACAGATACGCAGTATTTT
.	TRBV6-6	TRBJ2-5	.	CASSWVAVKETQYF	TGTGCCAGCAGTTGGGTAGCGGTGAAGGAGACCCAGTACTTC
TRBD2	TRBV4-1	TRBJ2-1	.	CASSQDRTSDNEQFF	TGCGCCAGCAGCCAAGATAGGACTAGCGACAATGAGCAGTTCTTC
TRBD2	TRBV5-4	TRBJ2-3	once	CASSFMLAGSADTQYF	TGTGCCAGCAGCTTTATGCTAGCGGGATCCGCAGATACGCAGTATTTT
TRBD2	TRBV30	TRBJ2-2	.	CAWSGRNGRGSEGLFF	TGTGCCTGGAGTGGTAGGAACGGGAGGGGCTCAGAGGGGCTGTTTTTT
TRBD2	TRBV5-1	TRBJ2-7	.	CASSITSGRGNEQYF	TGCGCCAGCAGCATAACTAGCGGGAGGGGCAACGAGCAGTACTTC
TRBD1	TRBV11-2	TRBJ2-1	.	CASSPVTGAYNEQFF	TGTGCCAGCAGCCCCGTCACAGGGGCCTACAATGAGCAGTTCTTC
TRBD1	TRBV10-1	TRBJ1-3	.	CASSRETGAGNTIYF	TGCGCCAGCAGTCGGGAGACAGGGGCTGGAAACACCATATATTTT
.	TRBV7-9	TRBJ1-3	.	CASSKRGATGNTIYF	TGTGCCAGCAGCAAGCGCGGGGCGACTGGAAACACCATATATTTT